The 15 T cell receptor beta chains reported below all come from one sample, sequenced in a study of identical twins. Each CDR3 protein is one row after TCRdb ran MiXCR on the 5' RACE reads. The sample lists approximately 210,000 distinct CDR3 sequences, around 10% occurring once. Sequencing was done on a sample of memory (CD45RO+) T cells sorted from blood. The receptors stem from a woman aged 18-29 years in good health.

This clonotype was found a few times. V and J are TRBV29-1 and TRBJ2-5; TRBD2 agrees at 9 bases. The CDR3 is made up of 12 amino acids. The J segment lost 3 bases and the V segment lost 4 bases, leaving 0 bases of the junction unmatched. From germline, CDR1 is SQVTM and CDR2 ANQGSEA. CDR3 residues: CSVASGEETQYF. In DNA form, the CDR3 reads TGCAGCGTTGCTAGCGGGGAAGAGACCCAGTACTTC. The variable domain in full, completed from reference TRBV29-1 and TRBJ2-5, reads SAVISQKPSRDICQRGTSLTIQCQVDSQVTMMFWYRQQPGQSLTLIATANQGSEATYESGFVIDKFPISRPNLTFSTLTVSNMSPEDSSIYLCSVASGEETQYFGPGTRLLVL.

The V and J genes are TRBV11-2 and TRBJ2-1, with TRBD2 matching 8 bases. CDR3 size: 15 residues. V dropped 1 base and J dropped 7; count of bases not matched to a gene: 6. CDR1 and CDR2 from the germline V gene are SGHAT and FQNNGV. The CDR3 DNA sequence: TGTGCCAGCAGCTTAGCGGGGGGGGCCGTTAATGAGCAGTTCTTC. Protein product: CASSLAGGAVNEQFF.

This clonotype was detected a few times. The gene calls are TRBV7-2 and TRBJ2-5; 12 bases match TRBD2. CDR3 length: 15 residues. With 5 bases clipped from V and 5 bases from J, the junction kept 6 bases outside the gene matches. Per germline, CDR1 SGHTA and CDR2 FQGNSA. In DNA, the CDR3 is TGTGCCAGCAGCCCCCGGACTAGCGGGATTGAGACCCAGTACTTC. Encoded protein: CASSPRTSGIETQYF.

V gene TRBV5-1 combines with J gene TRBJ2-2, with D unresolved. CDR1 and CDR2 (germline): SGHRS, YFSETQ. This CDR3 comprises 15 residues. Between the trimmed V and J ends, which lost 0 bases and 3 bases, there was a span of 9 bases. CDR3 in amino acids: CASSLGHLDTGELFF. In nucleotides, the CDR3 is TGCGCCAGCAGCTTGGGACACCTTGACACCGGGGAGCTGTTTTTT.

The rearrangement links TRBV20-1 to TRBJ2-1, with TRBD2 as a possible D gene (5 bases). Germline V gene lookup returns CDR1 DFQATT and CDR2 SNEGSKA (reference sequence). V was shortened by 8 bases and J by 0 bases, with 14 bases between the two germline ends. This CDR3 has 14 amino acids. This chain's CDR3 is CSSFRGISYNEQFF. The DNA of the CDR3 is TGCAGTTCATTTCGGGGTATCTCCTACAATGAGCAGTTCTTC.

This clonotype was found many times. This chain links TRBV5-1 with TRBJ2-6, with 10 bases lining up with TRBD1. Looked up from germline, CDR1 is SGHRS and CDR2 is YFSETQ. The CDR3 loop spans 17 amino acids. V trimming: 0 bases; J trimming: 1 base; junction bases outside the gene matches: 1. The chain's CDR3 is CASSLGTGGSGANVLTF. CDR3 nucleotides: TGCGCCAGCAGCTTGGGGACAGGGGGGTCTGGGGCCAACGTCCTGACTTTC.

This clonotype occurred a few times. The CDR3 protein is CASSGDLLADTQYF. The CDR3 region has the DNA TGCGCCAGCAGTGGGGACTTGTTGGCGGATACGCAGTATTTT. The chain links TRBV10-2 to TRBJ2-3, with a possible D match to TRBD2 (6 bases). The CDR3 runs to 14 residues. Germline lookup yields CDR1 WSHSY and CDR2 SAAADI. Trimming removed 4 bases from V and 6 bases from J, with 14 bases in between.

The chain has TRBV12-3 or TRBV12-4 and TRBJ2-5; 8 bases are a match to TRBD1. The CDR3 extends over 14 amino acids. J was trimmed by 5 bases and V by 5 bases; bases with no gene match: 7. The CDR3 DNA reads TGTGCCAGCAGTGGCCAGGGGGCCGGGGAGACCCAGTACTTC. Residues: CASSGQGAGETQYF.

This clonotype was seen a few times. The chain employs TRBV4-3 and TRBJ2-3; D call uncertain. Trimming took off 0 bases at V and 0 bases at J, with 4 bases between the two ends. This CDR3 has 14 residues. Looked up from germline, CDR1 is LGHNA and CDR2 is YSLEER. The CDR3, as DNA: TGCGCCAGCAGCCAAGACCGCAGCACAGATACGCAGTATTTT. Translating gives CASSQDRSTDTQYF.

The gene calls are TRBV10-2 and TRBJ2-1; no reliable D call. The CDR3 covers 13 residues. The V end was cut by 6 bases, the J end by 0 bases, with 6 bases between. Germline V gene data show CDR1 as WSHSY and CDR2 as SAAADI. DNA for the CDR3: TGCGCCAGCAGGAAGAGCTCCTACAATGAGCAGTTCTTC. Its protein is CASRKSSYNEQFF.

The sample holds a few counts of this clonotype. This chain joins TRBV6-5 and TRBJ2-7; tentatively, D is TRBD2 (5 bases). The V gene lost 2 bases and the J gene lost 5 bases, with 7 bases spanning the gap. Germline CDR1 reads MNHEY; CDR2 reads SVGAGI. The CDR3 loop spans 12 amino acids. This CDR3 reads CASSYAGHEQYF. The CDR3 DNA reads TGTGCCAGCAGTTACGCGGGCCACGAGCAGTACTTC.

The genes are TRBV15 and TRBJ2-7, with a weak D call TRBD2 (5 bases). Germline loops: CDR1 LNHNV, CDR2 YYDKDF (reference sequence). The germline V and J ends were trimmed by 5 bases and 5 bases, with 16 bases remaining between them. The CDR3 is 14 amino acids. CDR3 region: CATSPRRSADEQYF. Here the CDR3 DNA reads TGTGCCACCAGCCCCCGGAGGTCGGCTGACGAGCAGTACTTC.

Many counts were recorded for this clonotype. The chain has TRBV15 and TRBJ2-7, with D possibly being TRBD1 (8 bases). CDR3 size: 16 residues. Germline CDR1 is LNHNV and CDR2 is YYDKDF (reference sequence). V was pared by 5 bases and J by 1 base, with 18 bases between. CDR3 loop: CATSGPDREGSYEQYF. The DNA for the CDR3 is TGTGCCACCAGCGGTCCGGACAGGGAGGGATCCTACGAGCAGTACTTC.

In its sample, this clonotype was seen many times. The chain combines TRBV20-1 with TRBJ2-1; 14 bases agree with TRBD2. The CDR3 sequence is 14 residues long. V dropped 5 bases and J dropped 7; count of bases not matched to a gene: 4. The V gene's germline CDR1 is DFQATT and CDR2 SNEGSKA (reference sequence). The CDR3 DNA sequence: TGCAGTGCTGGGACTAGCGGGAGTAGGAATGAGCAGTTCTTC. It encodes CSAGTSGSRNEQFF.

This clonotype was detected many times. This chain connects TRBV6-5 to TRBJ1-2; possible D gene TRBD1, 6 bases. The CDR3 has 12 amino acids. Trimming shortened V by 10 bases and J by 8 bases, and 17 bases separated the two germline ends. Germline CDR1 and CDR2: MNHEY and SVGAGI. CDR3 sequence: CATESGVGGYTF. CDR3 coding DNA: TGTGCCACCGAATCAGGGGTAGGAGGCTACACCTTC.